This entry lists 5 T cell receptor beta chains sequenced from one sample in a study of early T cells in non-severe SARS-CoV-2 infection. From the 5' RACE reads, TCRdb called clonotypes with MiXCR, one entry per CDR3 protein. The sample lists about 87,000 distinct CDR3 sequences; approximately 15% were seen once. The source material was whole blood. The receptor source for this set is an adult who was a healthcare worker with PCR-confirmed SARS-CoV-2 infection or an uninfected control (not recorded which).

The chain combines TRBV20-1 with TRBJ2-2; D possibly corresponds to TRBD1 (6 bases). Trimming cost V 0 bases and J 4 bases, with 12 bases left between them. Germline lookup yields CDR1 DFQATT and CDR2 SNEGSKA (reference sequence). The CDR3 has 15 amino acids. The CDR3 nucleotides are TGCAGTGCTAGAGATCGGACAGTAGTCACCGGGGAGCTGTTTTTT. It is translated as CSARDRTVVTGELFF.

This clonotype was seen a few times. The CDR3 loop is CASSSNPGTEAFF. In DNA, the CDR3 is TGCGCCAGCAGCTCTAACCCGGGGACGGAAGCTTTCTTT. This chain uses TRBV5-1 with TRBJ1-1; D possibly corresponds to TRBD1 (5 bases). Trimming stripped 3 bases from V and 8 bases from J, with 14 bases between. Germline CDR1 is SGHRS and CDR2 is YFSETQ. The CDR3 runs 13 residues. The variable domain in full, completed from reference TRBV5-1 and TRBJ1-1, reads KAGVTQTPRYLIKTRGQQVTLSCSPISGHRSVSWYQQTPGQGLQFLFEYFSETQRNKGNFPGRFSGRQFSNSRSEMNVSTLELGDSALYLCASSSNPGTEAFFGQGTRLTVV.

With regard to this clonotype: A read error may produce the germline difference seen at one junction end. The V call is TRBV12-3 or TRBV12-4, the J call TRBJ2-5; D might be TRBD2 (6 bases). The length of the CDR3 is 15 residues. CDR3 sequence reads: CASSLTGEFQEIQYF. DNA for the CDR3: TGTGCCAGCAGTCTCACGGGGGAGTTCCAAGAGATCCAGTACTTC.

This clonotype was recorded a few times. This CDR3 reads CASSSLLAGRSMQFF. The CDR3 bases are TGTGCCAGCAGCTCCCTACTAGCGGGGCGCTCAATGCAGTTCTTC. This chain connects TRBV7-3 to TRBJ2-1, with 10 bases fitting TRBD2. Trimming removed 4 bases from V and 12 bases from J; junction bases left unmatched: 12. Germline CDR1 SGHTA, CDR2 FQGTGA. This CDR3 has 15 residues.

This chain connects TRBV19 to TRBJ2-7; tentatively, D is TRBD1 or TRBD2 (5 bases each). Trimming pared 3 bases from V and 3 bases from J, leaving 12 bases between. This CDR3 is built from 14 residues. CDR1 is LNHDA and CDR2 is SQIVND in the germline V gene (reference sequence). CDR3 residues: CASSIRGEGYEQYF. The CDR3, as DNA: TGTGCCAGTAGTATTAGGGGAGAGGGCTACGAGCAGTACTTC.